This TCR beta chain comes out of a study of blood T cells in healthy people across ages. Study-level points and caveats: Investigators treated diversity estimates from one million T cells as underestimates.

This clonotype was recorded a few times. Its antigen is currently unknown. The CDR3 sequence is 14 residues long. Trimming removed 6 bases from V and 7 bases from J, with 18 bases in between. Germline CDR1 is MNHEY and CDR2 is SVGAGI. Alongside a J-beta primer mix, a sample-barcoded 5' primer served in a second PCR lasting about 7 to 11 cycles. TCRdb fed the 5' RACE reads into MiXCR, producing one record per CDR3 protein. Found here are around 500,000 distinct CDR3 sequences, 40% to 55% of them singletons; the top ten hold under 30%. The chain has TRBV6-5 and TRBJ1-2; maybe TRBD1 (5 bases). Input material: blood. The sequence was collected from a man older than 75 in good health. The CDR3 DNA is TGTGCCAGCAGGTCTCTCGCAGGGCGGGGTGGCTACACCTTC. This encodes CASRSLAGRGGYTF.